This T cell receptor (beta chain) stems from a study of regulatory T cells in long-lasting Graves disease. Time point reported: newly diagnosed GD, antithyroid drugs for less than 3 months. Following extraction of RNA from PBMCs, that RNA was used to make the TCR library. Both iRepertoire HTBI primers and Arm-PCR of CDR3 regions were used to build the TCR beta libraries. MiXCR, applied by TCRdb to the multiplex PCR reads, yields one record per CDR3 protein. The table records approximately 470,000 distinct CDR3 sequences, around 16% of them present only once. CDR3 length: 14 residues. Germline-derived CDR1 and CDR2 are MNHNS and SASEGT. V was shortened by 8 bases and J by 0 bases, with 13 bases between the two germline ends. These data were likewise used in another study, on T cells in Graves' hyperthyroidism and ophthalmopathy.

This clonotype originated in a man aged 40-55 years with Graves disease. The sequenced sample was peripheral blood mononuclear cells (PBMCs), obtained at new diagnosis, from a patient treated with antithyroid drugs. This chain joins TRBV6-1 and TRBJ1-1; D possibly corresponds to TRBD1 (5 bases). CDR3 DNA sequence: TGTGCCAGCTACGGGACGGGAATGAACACTGAAGCTTTCTTT. Its protein product is CASYGTGMNTEAFF.